This record concerns one T cell receptor beta chain sequence. This clone has a single count. Its binding antigen is unknown. No base-level quality is on record; no much larger clone is a single base apart. TCR beta CDR3 regions were sequenced from DNA using the immunoSEQ Assay. The authors processed their data as follows. T cell density was computed as TCR beta template counts normalized to usable DNA estimated by amplifying housekeeping genes. The preseqR package was used to estimate richness by extrapolating to 400,000 templates for PBMC samples and to 120,000 templates for tissue samples. Clonality was calculated as one minus Pielou's evenness. Differential abundance testing on productive amino-acid clonotypes, with a minimum total count of 5 and an alpha of 0.1, was used to identify tissue-enriched TCRs. The Jaccard Index and the Morisita Overlap Index were used to quantify repertoire overlap between compartments. GLIPH grouped TCR beta CDR3s together with public tetramer-defined viral CDR3s, and a viral motif had to include at least three viral sequences and show V-gene enrichment. This is the immuneACCESS table as TCRdb keeps it, with only in-frame sequences that have V and J called. A part of the clones is gone; compared with another copy, unresolved V genes explain less than half, and the rest is unexplained. That table is the source of V, J and clone size, and D and trimming were worked out from the DNA. Across this sample there are roughly 39,000 clones, with approximately 86% seen only once. The biggest ten clones account for approximately 3.6% of the sample.

This specimen comes from a study of T cells in localized non-small cell lung cancer (dated by TCRdb to 2020 to 2021). General notes on the study: The study examined T cell repertoires in a few hundred patients with early-stage NSCLC and compared tumors with uninvolved tumor-adjacent lungs. Of the NSCLC patients, roughly 130 were male and roughly 110 were female, and the mean age was roughly 61 years. The cohort comprised 200 to 300 treatment-naïve NSCLC patients with resected, localized lung tumors. Study-level results and caveats: Multi-region tumor sequencing was not performed, so intratumor heterogeneity could not be excluded. Because the study design was exploratory, TCR variables were selected using unadjusted p-values without false-discovery rate correction. Of the top 100 tumor clones, a median of roughly 53 were detected in paired uninvolved adjacent lung; under 35 were also among that lung's top 100. Longer overall survival was associated with higher blood T cell density, whereas shorter survival was associated with higher adjacent-lung clonality. Uninvolved tumor-adjacent lung showed the highest T cell clonality, higher than tumor, which suggests more focused antigenic responses in the adjacent lung.

V loses 3 bases of germline sequence and J loses 8 bases, and the interval between the two ends is 16 bases. Taken from the germline V gene, the CDR1 and CDR2 loops are SNHLY and FYNNEI. From the cysteine up to the phenylalanine, the CDR3 has a length of 14 residues. Of the read, only the CDR3 DNA is kept; its 42 bases are in frame from base 1. At diagnosis, tumor, uninvolved tumor-adjacent lung and peripheral blood were collected and then preserved as a mix of FFPE and fresh-frozen material. Blood samples were analyzed as peripheral blood mononuclear cells for TCR repertoire profiling. The clonotype comes from a man aged 18 to 49 with stage I lung adenocarcinoma. Sample: peripheral blood, taken before any cancer treatment. The rearrangement joined TRBV2 to TRBJ1-2, with a tentative D gene TRBD1 over 5 matching bases. Read as DNA, the sequence is TGTGCCAGCAGTGATGACGGCAGGGCGGGAGGCTACACCTTC. The encoded protein is CASSDDGRAGGYTF.